The entry below describes one T cell receptor (beta chain). Using immunoSEQ multiplex PCR, the repertoire was profiled, and TCRdb retains in-frame clones only, with some absent. The sample lists roughly 120,000 clones, more than 85% occurring once. Trimming took 2 bases from V and 2 from J; bases not matched to a gene: 3. Germline V gene data show CDR1 as SGHRS and CDR2 as YFSETQ. The CDR3 is 14 residues long. This entry comes from a study of control samples from healthy donors and cancer patients. Sequenced input: PBMCs. This sequence originates from a man aged 50-59 years with head and neck cancer. The gene calls are TRBV5-1 and TRBJ2-7; TRBD1 aligns across 8 bases. The CDR3 nucleotides are TGCGCCAGCAGCTTCGGGACAGGAGCCTACGAGCAGTACTTC. This encodes CASSFGTGAYEQYF.